This T cell receptor beta chain was captured by sequencing in a study of cytomegalovirus exposure and HLA in healthy donors. In the study overall: Earlier, 95 million to 130 million unique TCR beta sequences were recovered from some 200 million T cells by an analysis. Among the roughly 400 genotyped donors, more than 70% were placed in the Caucasian-associated ancestry cluster.

The CDR3 covers 14 residues. V gave up 6 bases and J gave up 0 bases, with 10 bases separating them. Germline lookup yields CDR1 SGHKS and CDR2 YYEKEE (reference sequence). PCR was performed using 60 Vbeta and 13 Jbeta primers. Assay: immunoSEQ multiplex PCR; the TCRdb copy retains only in-frame clones and omits some. The sample holds 150,000 to 200,000 clones. The gene calls are TRBV5-5 and TRBJ2-1; D ambiguous. The receptor was derived from a boy between 10 and 17 years old in good health and CMV-seronegative. The sequenced sample was PBMCs. The CDR3: CASTPLSSYNEQFF. In DNA form, the CDR3 reads TGTGCCAGCACCCCGTTGAGCTCCTACAATGAGCAGTTCTTC.